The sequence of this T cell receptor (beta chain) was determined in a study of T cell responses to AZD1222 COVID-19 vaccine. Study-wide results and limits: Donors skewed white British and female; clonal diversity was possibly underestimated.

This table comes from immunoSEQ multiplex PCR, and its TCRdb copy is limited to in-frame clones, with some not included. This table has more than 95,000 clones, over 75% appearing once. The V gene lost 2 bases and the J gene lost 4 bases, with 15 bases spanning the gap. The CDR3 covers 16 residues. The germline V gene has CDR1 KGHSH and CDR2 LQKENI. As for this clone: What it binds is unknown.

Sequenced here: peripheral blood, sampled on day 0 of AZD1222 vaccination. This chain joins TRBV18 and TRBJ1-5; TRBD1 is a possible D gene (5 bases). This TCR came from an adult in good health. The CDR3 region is CASSPGHGEPNQPQHF. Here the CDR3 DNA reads TGTGCCAGCTCACCAGGACACGGGGAACCTAATCAGCCCCAGCATTTT.